Below are 10 T cell receptor beta chains sequenced from a single sample in a study of blood T cell repertoires in COVID-19. Here immunoSEQ multiplex PCR was the method, and the copy in TCRdb shows in-frame clones only, minus some. Of 150,000 or so clones detected, approximately 90% appear once; the ten largest clones hold 2% to 3%. Sequences were obtained from peripheral blood. The receptors originated from a man between 18 and 35 years old with acute or convalescent COVID-19.

The J gene is TRBJ1-1, the V gene TRBV29-1; D is unclear. The CDR3 is 13 amino acids. Trimming stripped 6 bases from V and 4 bases from J, with 15 bases between. The germline gives CDR1 SQVTM, CDR2 ANQGSEA. CDR3 nucleotides: TGCAGCGTCCCCAATCAGGTATCCACTGAAGCTTTCTTT. Translated, it gives CSVPNQVSTEAFF.

The chain couples TRBV5-1 to TRBJ2-2, with 10 bases that match TRBD1. V lost 4 bases and J lost 7; bases outside the gene matches: 7. Germline CDR1 is SGHRS and CDR2 is YFSETQ. The CDR3 is 15 residues long. The CDR3 nucleotides are TGCGCCAGCAGCCGCCGACAGGGGGCGGACGGGGAGCTGTTTTTT. Translated: CASSRRQGADGELFF.

The V gene is TRBV5-1, the J gene TRBJ2-1; 7 positions match TRBD1. V was clipped by 7 bases and J by 3 bases; unmatched bases: 4. This CDR3 is 13 amino acids long. Per the germline V gene, CDR1 is SGHRS and CDR2 is YFSETQ. CDR3 region: CASGRDSYNEQFF. The CDR3 region has the DNA TGCGCCAGCGGAAGGGACAGCTACAATGAGCAGTTCTTC.

J is TRBJ1-4 and V is TRBV14, with TRBD1 matching over 10 bases. Per germline, CDR1 SGHDN and CDR2 FVKESK. The CDR3 totals 17 residues. Trimming took 3 bases from V and 6 from J; bases not matched to a gene: 10. In DNA form, the CDR3 reads TGTGCCAGCAGCCAGTCCGGGACAGGGGTAGTGGATGAAAAACTGTTTTTT. This codes for CASSQSGTGVVDEKLFF.

The genes are TRBV28 and TRBJ1-4; tentative D call: TRBD1 (5 bases). The ends were cut back, 7 bases at V and 0 bases at J, with 9 bases in the middle. Germline values: CDR1 MDHEN, CDR2 SYDVKM. The CDR3 is 14 amino acids. The CDR3 nucleotides read TGTGCCAGCACTGTGGGGCCAACTAATGAAAAACTGTTTTTT. Residues: CASTVGPTNEKLFF. Complete variable domain (other parts from reference TRBV28 and TRBJ1-4): DVKVTQSSRYLVKRTGEKVFLECVQDMDHENMFWYRQDPGLGLRLIYFSYDVKMKEKGDIPEGYSVSREKKERFSLILESASTNQTSMYLCASTVGPTNEKLFFGSGTQLSVL.

The rearrangement joins TRBV5-1 to TRBJ2-1, with 9 bases that match TRBD2. CDR1 is SGHRS, CDR2 YFSETQ, per germline. With 4 bases clipped from V and 15 bases from J, the junction kept 11 bases outside the gene matches. The CDR3 spans 13 residues. The CDR3 loop is CASSLGLARVRFF. The CDR3 nucleotides read TGCGCCAGCAGCCTGGGACTAGCAAGAGTTCGGTTCTTC.

This sequence joins TRBV3-1 (or the pseudogene TRBV3-2) and TRBJ2-7; tentative D call: TRBD1 (6 bases). Germline V gives CDR1 LGHDT, CDR2 YNNKEL (reference sequence). The CDR3 length is 14 residues. Trimming left V 4 bases short and J 5 bases short, with 15 bases between. The CDR3 loop reads CASSPLRQVDEQYF. Written as DNA, the CDR3 is TGTGCCAGCAGCCCCCTAAGACAGGTTGACGAGCAGTACTTC.

The chain joins TRBV5-1 to TRBJ1-2, with 7 bases identical to TRBD1. V trimming: 4 bases; J trimming: 0 bases; junction bases outside the gene matches: 12. CDR3 length equals 17 residues. Looked up from germline, CDR1 is SGHRS and CDR2 is YFSETQ. CDR3: CASSQNPPGGSNYGYTF. The CDR3 DNA reads TGCGCCAGCAGCCAAAACCCCCCAGGGGGATCTAACTATGGCTACACCTTC.

V usage is TRBV7-9 and J usage is TRBJ2-1; a possible D gene is TRBD1 (5 bases). Trimming took 3 bases from V and 8 from J, leaving 17 bases between them. This CDR3 is 15 amino acids long. Germline CDR1 is SEHNR and CDR2 is FQNEAQ (reference sequence). The CDR3, as DNA: TGTGCCAGCAGCTTTAGGGGCCAGTACGCGGATGAGCAGTTCTTC. Protein: CASSFRGQYADEQFF.

This chain connects TRBV9 to TRBJ2-7, with 8 bases fitting TRBD1. J gave up 4 bases and V 2 bases, and 8 bases lay outside the gene matches. There are 15 residues in the CDR3. The germline V gene has CDR1 SGDLS and CDR2 YYNGEE. The CDR3 is CASSVNGQGIYEQYF. The CDR3 region has the DNA TGTGCCAGCAGCGTGAACGGACAGGGCATATACGAGCAGTACTTC.